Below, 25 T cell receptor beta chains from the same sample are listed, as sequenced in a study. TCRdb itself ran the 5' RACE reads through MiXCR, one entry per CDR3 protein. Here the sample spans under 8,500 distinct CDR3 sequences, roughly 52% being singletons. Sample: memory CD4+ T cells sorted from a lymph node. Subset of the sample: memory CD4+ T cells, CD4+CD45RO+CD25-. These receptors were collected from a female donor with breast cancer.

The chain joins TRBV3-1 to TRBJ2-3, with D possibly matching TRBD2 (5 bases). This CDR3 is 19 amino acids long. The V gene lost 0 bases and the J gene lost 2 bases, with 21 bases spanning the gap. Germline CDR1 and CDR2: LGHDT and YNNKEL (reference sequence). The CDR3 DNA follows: TGTGCCAGCAGCCAAGATCAGAGGGCAGGAGACTTGGACACAGATACGCAGTATTTT. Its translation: CASSQDQRAGDLDTDTQYF.

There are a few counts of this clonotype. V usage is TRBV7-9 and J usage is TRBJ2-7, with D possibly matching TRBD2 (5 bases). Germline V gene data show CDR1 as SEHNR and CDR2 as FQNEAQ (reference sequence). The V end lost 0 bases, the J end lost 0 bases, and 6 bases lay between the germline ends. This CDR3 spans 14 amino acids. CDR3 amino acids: CASSLAGSSYEQYF. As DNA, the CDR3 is TGTGCCAGCAGCTTAGCGGGGAGCTCCTACGAGCAGTACTTC.

The CDR3 DNA reads TGTGCCAGCAGCTTCTCGACAGGGGCGAATCAGCCCCAGCATTTT. As protein: CASSFSTGANQPQHF. The chain has TRBV12-3 or TRBV12-4 and TRBJ1-5, with 8 bases aligning to TRBD1. Germline trimming cut 6 bases from V and 4 bases from J; bases unmatched to any gene: 8. This CDR3 region has 15 residues.

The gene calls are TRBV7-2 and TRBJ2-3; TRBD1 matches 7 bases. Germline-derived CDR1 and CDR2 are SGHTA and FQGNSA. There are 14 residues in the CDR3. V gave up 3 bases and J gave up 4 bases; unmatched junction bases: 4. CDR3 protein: CASSLQDRADTQYF. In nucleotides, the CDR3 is TGTGCCAGCAGCTTGCAAGACAGGGCAGATACGCAGTATTTT.

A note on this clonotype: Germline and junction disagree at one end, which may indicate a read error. CDR3: CASSQESTIGDRSW. CDR3 bases: TGCGCCAGCAGCCAAGAATCTACAATAGGGGACCGCAGTTGG. This chain uses TRBV4-1 with TRBJ2-7; either TRBD1 or TRBD2 may supply D (5 bases each). CDR1 MGHRA and CDR2 YSYEKL come from the germline V gene. The CDR3 has 14 residues.

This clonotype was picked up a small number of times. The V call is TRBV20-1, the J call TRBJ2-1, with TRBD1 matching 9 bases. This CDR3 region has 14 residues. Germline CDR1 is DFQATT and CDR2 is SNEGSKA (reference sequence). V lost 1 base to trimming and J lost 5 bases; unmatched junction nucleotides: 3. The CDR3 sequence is CSARGGQGHNEQFF. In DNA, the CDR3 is TGCAGTGCTAGAGGGGGACAGGGCCACAATGAGCAGTTCTTC.

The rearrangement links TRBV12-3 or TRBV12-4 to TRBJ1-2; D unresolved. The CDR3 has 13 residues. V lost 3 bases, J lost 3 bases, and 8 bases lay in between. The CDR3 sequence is CASSLRDDYGYTF. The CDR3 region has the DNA TGTGCCAGCAGTTTGAGGGATGACTATGGCTACACCTTC.

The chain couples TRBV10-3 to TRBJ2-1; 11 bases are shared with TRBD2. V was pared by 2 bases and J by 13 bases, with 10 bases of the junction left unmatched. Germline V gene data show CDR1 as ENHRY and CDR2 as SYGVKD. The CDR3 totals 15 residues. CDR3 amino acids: CAISETLTSGSPQFF. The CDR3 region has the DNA TGTGCCATCAGTGAGACCCTAACTAGCGGGAGCCCCCAGTTCTTC.

CDR3 in DNA: TGCAGTGCTGTTGGCGGGAGTTATGAGCAGTTCTTC. Encoded protein: CSAVGGSYEQFF. The chain recombines TRBV20-1 with TRBJ2-1, with 7 positions matching TRBD2. Germline trimming cut 5 bases from V and 8 bases from J; bases unmatched to any gene: 6. Germline CDR1 reads DFQATT; CDR2 reads SNEGSKA (reference sequence). This CDR3 has 12 amino acids.

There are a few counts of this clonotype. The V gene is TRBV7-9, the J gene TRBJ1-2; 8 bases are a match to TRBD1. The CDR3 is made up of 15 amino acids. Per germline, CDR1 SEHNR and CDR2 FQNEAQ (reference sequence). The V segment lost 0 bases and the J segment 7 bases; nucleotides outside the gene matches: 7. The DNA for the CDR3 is TGTGCCAGCAGCTTAGCGCTACCCGACAGGGGTGGCTACACCTTC. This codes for CASSLALPDRGGYTF.

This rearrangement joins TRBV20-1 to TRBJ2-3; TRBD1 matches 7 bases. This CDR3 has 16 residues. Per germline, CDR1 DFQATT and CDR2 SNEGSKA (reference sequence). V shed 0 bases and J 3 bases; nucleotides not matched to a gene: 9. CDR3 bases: TGCAGTGCTAGAGATCCCAGACAGGGATTGACAGATACGCAGTATTTT. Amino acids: CSARDPRQGLTDTQYF.

CDR3 coding DNA: TGCAGCGTTGATGGACCCTCGGGCTATGGCTACACCTTC. Its protein is CSVDGPSGYGYTF. The V call is TRBV29-1, the J call TRBJ1-2; D unresolved. The CDR3 runs to 13 residues. The V gene lost 3 bases and the J gene lost 4 bases, with 12 bases spanning the gap. Germline V gene lookup returns CDR1 SQVTM and CDR2 ANQGSEA.

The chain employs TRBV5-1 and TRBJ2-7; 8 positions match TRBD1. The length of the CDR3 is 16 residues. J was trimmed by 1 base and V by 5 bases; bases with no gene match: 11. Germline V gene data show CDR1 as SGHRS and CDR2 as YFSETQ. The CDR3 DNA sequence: TGCGCCAGCAGACCCATACTACACAGGGGGTCCTACGAGCAGTACTTC. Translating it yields CASRPILHRGSYEQYF. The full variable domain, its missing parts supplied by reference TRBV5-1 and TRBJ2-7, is KAGVTQTPRYLIKTRGQQVTLSCSPISGHRSVSWYQQTPGQGLQFLFEYFSETQRNKGNFPGRFSGRQFSNSRSEMNVSTLELGDSALYLCASRPILHRGSYEQYFGPGTRLTVT.

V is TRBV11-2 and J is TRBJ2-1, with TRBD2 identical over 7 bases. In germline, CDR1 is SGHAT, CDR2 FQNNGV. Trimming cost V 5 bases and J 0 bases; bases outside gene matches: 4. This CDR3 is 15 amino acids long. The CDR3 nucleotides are TGTGCCAGCAGCCGCAGCGGGGACTCCTACAATGAGCAGTTCTTC. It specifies CASSRSGDSYNEQFF.

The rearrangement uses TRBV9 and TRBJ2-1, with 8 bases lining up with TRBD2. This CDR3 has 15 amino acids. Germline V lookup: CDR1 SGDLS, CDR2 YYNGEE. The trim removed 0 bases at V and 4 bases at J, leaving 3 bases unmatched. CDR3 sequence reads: CASSVEASGYNEQFF. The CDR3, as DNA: TGTGCCAGCAGCGTAGAGGCTAGCGGGTACAATGAGCAGTTCTTC.

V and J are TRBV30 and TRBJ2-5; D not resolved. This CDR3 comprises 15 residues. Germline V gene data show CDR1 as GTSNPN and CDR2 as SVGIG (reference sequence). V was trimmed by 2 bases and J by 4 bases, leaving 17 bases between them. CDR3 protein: CAWSTFLGGSETQYF. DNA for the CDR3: TGTGCCTGGAGTACTTTTTTGGGCGGATCAGAGACCCAGTACTTC.

CDR3 sequence: CSADSGTSGREQYF. CDR3 in DNA: TGCAGCGCCGACTCCGGGACTAGCGGGAGGGAGCAGTACTTC. The chain combines TRBV29-1 with TRBJ2-7, with 15 bases lining up with TRBD2. J lost 7 bases, V lost 7 bases, and 8 bases had no gene match. The CDR3 has 14 residues. CDR1 SQVTM and CDR2 ANQGSEA come from the germline V gene.

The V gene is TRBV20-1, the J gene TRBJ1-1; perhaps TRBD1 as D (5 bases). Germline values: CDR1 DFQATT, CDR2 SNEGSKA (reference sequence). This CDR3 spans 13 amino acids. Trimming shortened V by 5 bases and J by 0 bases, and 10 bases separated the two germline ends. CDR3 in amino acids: CSARQDMNTEAFF. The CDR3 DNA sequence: TGCAGTGCTCGGCAGGACATGAACACTGAAGCTTTCTTT.

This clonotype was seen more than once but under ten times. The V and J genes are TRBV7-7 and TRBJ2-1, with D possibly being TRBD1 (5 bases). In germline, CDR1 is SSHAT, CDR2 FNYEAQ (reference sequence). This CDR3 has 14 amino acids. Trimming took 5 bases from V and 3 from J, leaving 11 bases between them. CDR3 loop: CASSPSTDYNEQFF. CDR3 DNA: TGTGCCAGCAGCCCCTCGACAGACTACAATGAGCAGTTCTTC.

CDR3 loop: CASSQGASDLYNEQFF. The CDR3 DNA reads TGCGCCAGCAGCCAAGGGGCTAGCGATCTCTACAATGAGCAGTTCTTC. The rearrangement joins TRBV4-1 to TRBJ2-1; TRBD2 might be the D (6 bases). The length of the CDR3 is 16 residues. CDR1 is MGHRA, CDR2 YSYEKL, per germline. V lost 1 base, J lost 3 bases, and 13 bases lay in between.

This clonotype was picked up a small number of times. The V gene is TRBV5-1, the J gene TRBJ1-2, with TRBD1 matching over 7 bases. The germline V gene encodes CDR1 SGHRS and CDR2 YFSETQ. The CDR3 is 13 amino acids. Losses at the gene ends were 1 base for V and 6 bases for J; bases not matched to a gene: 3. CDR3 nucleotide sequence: TGCGCCAGCAGCTTGCAGGGGGGGGATGGCTACACCTTC. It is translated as CASSLQGGDGYTF.

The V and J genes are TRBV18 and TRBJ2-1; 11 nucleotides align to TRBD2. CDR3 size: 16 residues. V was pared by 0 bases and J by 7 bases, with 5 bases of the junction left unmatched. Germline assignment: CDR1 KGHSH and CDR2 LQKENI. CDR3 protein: CASSPPLAGGPNEQFF. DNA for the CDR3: TGTGCCAGCTCACCACCTTTAGCGGGAGGGCCGAATGAGCAGTTCTTC.

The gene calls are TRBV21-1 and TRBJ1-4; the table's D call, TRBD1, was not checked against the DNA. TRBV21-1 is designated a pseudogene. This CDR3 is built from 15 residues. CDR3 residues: CTSSNHGTGHEKLFF. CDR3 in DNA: TGTACCAGCAGCAACCATGGGACAGGGCATGAAAAACTGTTTTTT.

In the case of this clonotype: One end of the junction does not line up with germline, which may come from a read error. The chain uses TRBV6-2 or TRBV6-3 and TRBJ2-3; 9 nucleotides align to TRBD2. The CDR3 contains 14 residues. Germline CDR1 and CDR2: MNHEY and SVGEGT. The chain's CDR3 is CAIRSGGITNTQYF. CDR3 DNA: TGTGCCATAAGAAGCGGGGGGATCACAAATACGCAGTATTTT.

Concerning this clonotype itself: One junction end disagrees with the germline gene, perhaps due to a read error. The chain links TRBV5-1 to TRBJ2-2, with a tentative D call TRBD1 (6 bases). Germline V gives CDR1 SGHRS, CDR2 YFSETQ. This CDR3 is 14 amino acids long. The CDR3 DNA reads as TGCGCCAGCACCTCTCGCCAGGGGACCGGGGAGCCGTTTTTT. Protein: CASTSRQGTGEPFF.